The TCR beta chain under discussion was sequenced for a study of synovial regulatory T cells in juvenile arthritis (dated by TCRdb to the mid-2010s). As for the study more broadly: Of the sequenced patients, over five received methotrexate, one received methotrexate plus infliximab, a few were therapy-naive, and one had no treatment information. The study compared the TCRbeta CDR3 repertoires of blood iaTreg cells, other blood Treg cells and synovial fluid Treg cells taken from matched patient samples. Effector T cell subsets from the study cohort were also sequenced for comparisons, but the Treg dataset by itself includes only blood Treg cells and synovial fluid Treg cells. TCR repertoire comparisons included Treg and Teff subsets from ten or so JIA patients with active disease.

Broader findings and caveats from the paper: Across patients, iaTreg TCR repertoires were largely private and overlapped partially with synovial Teff repertoires and blood CPL repertoires. Synovial Treg cells shared more CDR3 sequences with iaTreg cells than with other blood Treg cells; Chao-Jaccard similarity confirmed closer relation.

The germline V gene gives CDR1 as LGHNA and CDR2 as YNFKEQ. Including cysteine and phenylalanine, the CDR3 has 14 amino acids. No DNA sequence was recorded. Preparation of the library involved the immunoSEQ multiplex PCR assay. Adaptive Biotechnologies carried out the TCRbeta CDR3 sequencing. In the paper's pipeline: Repertoire similarity was assessed with the Chao-modified Jaccard index and with the median clonotype overlap from 200 random subsamples of equal sample size. The similarity analyses were based on either productive nucleotide sequences or amino acid sequences translated in silico. Repertoires were compared using hierarchical clustering with single linkage and t-SNE, both based on Chao-modified Jaccard distances. Repertoire diversity was measured with the Renyi index after sample size normalisation across a range of alpha values. TCRdb took this table from immuneACCESS and kept in-frame rearrangements with V and J called. Such tables lack part of the clones; where checked against another copy, unresolved V genes explain under half of the gap, and the rest is unexplained. Clone size and V and J calls were adopted from that table, with D and trimming inferred from the DNA. This specimen's table enumerates under 3,000 clones. The ten largest clones represent roughly an eighth of the sample.

Going by frequency alone, this clone is medium-sized (0.01 to 0.1%); a count is unavailable. Its antigen is still unknown. Synovial fluid was collected as the synovial sample, alongside matched peripheral blood, from each patient with active arthritis. TCR repertoires were obtained from around 11 juvenile idiopathic arthritis patients with active disease who had not reached inactive disease, of whom 3 were polyarticular and 8 were oligoarticular. A median age of around 12 years (range about 2.1-25) and a median disease duration of around seven years (range 0.2-19.1) were recorded for the TCR-sequenced patients. FOXP3 TSDR demethylation comparable to that of blood and healthy-donor Treg cells was observed in synovial Treg cells, supporting bona fide regulatory lineage commitment. The samples for TCR repertoire analysis were obtained at two Italian centres.

Sequencing input: Treg cells from the synovium. The chain is made from TRBV4-2 and TRBJ2-1; TCRdb's D call, TRBD1, is unchecked because there is no DNA. The sequence was collected from a donor younger than 30 with juvenile idiopathic arthritis. This receptor carries the CDR3 CASSQEGRDNEQFF.